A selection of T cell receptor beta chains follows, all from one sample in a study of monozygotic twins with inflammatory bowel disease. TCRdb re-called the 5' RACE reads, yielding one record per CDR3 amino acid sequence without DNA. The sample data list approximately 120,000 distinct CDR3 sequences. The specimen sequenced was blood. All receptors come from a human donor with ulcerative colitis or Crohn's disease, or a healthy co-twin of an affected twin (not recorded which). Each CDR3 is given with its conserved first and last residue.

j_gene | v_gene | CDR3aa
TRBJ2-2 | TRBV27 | CASSSLGLAGTGELFF
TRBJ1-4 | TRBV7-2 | CASSSPQGADEKLFF
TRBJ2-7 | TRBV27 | CASMGLGGTYEQYF
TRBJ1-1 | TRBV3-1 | CASSPSDTEAFF
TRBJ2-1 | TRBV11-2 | CASSLDSGLADEQFF
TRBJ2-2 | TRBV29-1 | CGTRSAGELFF
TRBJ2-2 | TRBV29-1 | CSARQGGRELFF
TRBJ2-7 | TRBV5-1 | CASSLEGASGHEQYF
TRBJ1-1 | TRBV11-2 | CASSLDRDAEAFF
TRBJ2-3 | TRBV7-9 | CASSSGLAGNPTTQYF
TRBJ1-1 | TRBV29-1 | CSAGRGGNTEAFF
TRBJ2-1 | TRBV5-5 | CASRPSGSYNEQFF
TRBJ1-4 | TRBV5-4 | CASSIDRGNEKLFF
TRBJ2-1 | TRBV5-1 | CASSLESRTYNEQFF
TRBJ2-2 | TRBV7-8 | CASSSTTGAAPGELFF
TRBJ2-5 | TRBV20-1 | CSAEPVRKGTQYF
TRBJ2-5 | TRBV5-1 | CASSPRQAGETQYF
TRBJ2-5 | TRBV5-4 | CASSSRDRVSRETQYF
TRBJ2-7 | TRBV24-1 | CATSDPRTSGVSYEQYF
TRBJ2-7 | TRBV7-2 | CASSLAAGSSSYEQYF
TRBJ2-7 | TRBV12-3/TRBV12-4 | CASSLGEASEQYF
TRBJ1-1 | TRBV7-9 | CASSLKLGDTEAFF
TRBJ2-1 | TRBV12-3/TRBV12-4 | CASSLDRALNEQFF
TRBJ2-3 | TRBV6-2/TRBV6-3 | CASSRLLTDTQYF
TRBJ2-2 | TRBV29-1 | CSVVASGANTGELFF
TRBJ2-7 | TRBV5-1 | CASSLGGPRGTGEPYEQYF
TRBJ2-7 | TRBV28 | CASSVRVSYEQYF
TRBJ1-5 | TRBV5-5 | CASSFNGDQPQHF
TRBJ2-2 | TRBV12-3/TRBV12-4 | CASSLTTGEDTGELFF
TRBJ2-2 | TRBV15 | CATSSDNTGELFF
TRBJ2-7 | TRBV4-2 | CASSQVGRGYEQYF
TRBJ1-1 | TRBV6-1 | CASTFSGPGGEAFF
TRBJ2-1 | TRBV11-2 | CASSPLLARVYEQFF
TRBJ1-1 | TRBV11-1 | CASNTDRANTEAFF
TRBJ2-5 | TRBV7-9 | CASSSRTSGVTQYF
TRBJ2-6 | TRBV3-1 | CASSQRGAVLTF
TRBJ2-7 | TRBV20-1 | CSATWIGQVHEQYF
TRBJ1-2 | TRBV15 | CATSKDSGWYGYTF
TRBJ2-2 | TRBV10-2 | CASTPSGENTGELFF
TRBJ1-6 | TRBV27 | CASSLRQQGRSYNSPLHF
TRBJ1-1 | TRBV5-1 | CASSVDRGAYTEAFF